This TCR beta chain was found in a study of control samples from healthy donors and cancer patients. The CDR3 contains 12 residues. V lost 7 bases and J 5 bases, leaving 12 bases between the germline ends. Germline CDR1 reads MNHEY; CDR2 reads SVGAGI. Here immunoSEQ multiplex PCR was the method, and the copy in TCRdb shows in-frame clones only, minus some. Among approximately 79,000 clones listed, roughly 90% were seen once. V gene TRBV6-5 combines with J gene TRBJ2-7; TRBD2 is a possible D gene (6 bases). The sample consisted of blood. The clonotype was recovered from a man aged 45-60 years in good health. The CDR3, as DNA: TGTGCCAGCACCCTTGGAGGGGACGAGCAGTACTTC. This translates into CASTLGGDEQYF.